The following is a T cell receptor (beta chain) sequence with its context. The antigen is unknown. RNA transcripts gave rise to amplified TCR beta CDR3 regions. The HTBI set primed first-round TCR CDR3 RT-PCR. TCRdb processed the multiplex PCR reads anew with MiXCR; each CDR3 protein has one entry. The sample yields nearly 750,000 distinct CDR3 sequences, approximately 36% seen once. Stable hyperthyroidism: no ophthalmopathy progression over 18 months of follow-up. In patients aged 18 to 65, hyperthyroidism was newly diagnosed, with duration under 2 months. CDR3 length: 15 residues. CDR1 and CDR2 (germline): LGHNA, YSLEER. The V and J ends lost 1 base and 2 bases respectively, with 9 bases between them. The data were obtained in a study of T cells in Graves' hyperthyroidism and ophthalmopathy. Study-wide points: It was a median about 6.5 months before onset that the model predicted ophthalmopathy.

Sequencing was done on a sample of blood. The chain recombines TRBV4-3 with TRBJ1-3; D ambiguous. This clonotype was obtained from a woman between 35 and 50 years old with Graves' hyperthyroidism. DNA of the CDR3: TGCGCCAGCAGCCAAGTACACCATGCTGGAAACACCATATATTTT. As protein: CASSQVHHAGNTIYF.